The T cell receptor beta chain described here comes from a study of blood T cell repertoires in COVID-19 (dated by TCRdb to about 2020). Regarding the complete study: Samples covering the acute and convalescent phases of COVID-19 were provided by collaborators in the United States, Italy and Spain. The prospective study material was composed of cDNA or gDNA derived from T cells, B-cell-depleted T cells, or PBMCs. Subjects who had been exposed to COVID-19, were actively infected with it, or had recovered from it provided the deeply sampled blood TCRbeta repertoires that made up the dataset. The repertoires were released in a freely available public database meant as a resource for research on the immune response to SARS-CoV-2. Samples came from the ongoing ImmuneRACE study (first 160 participants) plus 1,254 subjects from 6 global collaborators. A de-identified subject ID, COVID-19 status, age in years and sex were almost always included in the sample metadata. Where available, HLA class I and class II types were obtained from metadata supplied by the sample provider rather than from assay-based typing.

TCRbeta CDR3 regions were amplified from genomic DNA using the immunoSEQ Assay, a bias-controlled multiplex PCR. On the authors' methods: Nucleated cell counts per sample were estimated from amplification of reference gene primers within the assay. To quantify the absolute abundance of each unique TCRbeta CDR3 rearrangement, sequence reads were collapsed and filtered. For each sample, productive Simpson clonality was calculated by taking the square root of Simpson's diversity index across productive rearrangements. TCRdb took this table from immuneACCESS and kept in-frame rearrangements with V and J called. Such tables lack part of the clones; where checked against another copy, unresolved V genes explain under half of the gap, and the rest is unexplained. The DNA gave D and trimming, while V, J and clone size come from that table. For this sample the table gives roughly 480,000 clones, of which about 88% were detected only once. The ten largest account for around 0.92% of the sample.

Broad study findings and their caveats: The amount of clinical and demographic metadata varied by source and participant and was provided uncurated.

Germline trimming: 4 bases from V, 7 bases from J; junction bases outside gene matches: 6. The cysteine opens and the phenylalanine closes a CDR3 of 14 amino acids. Left in the record is the CDR3 DNA by itself, 42 bases read in frame from the first base. From a lookup of the germline V gene, CDR1 and CDR2 are SGHRS and YFSETQ. Comment on this clone: This clone's antigen is unknown. Base qualities are not recorded, but no much larger clone differs from it by a single base.

At one collaborating source in Seattle, patients were enrolled during active infection and were followed longitudinally through the course of disease. Each collaborating institution followed its own protocols to collect whole blood in K2EDTA tubes. For TCRbeta analysis, collaborator samples were shipped as frozen whole blood, as isolated PBMCs, or as DNA extracted from either sample type. Source material: peripheral blood. This TCR derives from a man aged 18 to 30 with COVID-19, enrolled during active disease. The sequence links TRBV5-1 to TRBJ1-2, with 11 bases in between that match TRBD1. The CDR3 in this case is CASSPGTGGIGYTF. The nucleotide sequence is given as TGCGCCAGCAGCCCGGGGACAGGGGGTATTGGCTACACCTTC.